The entry that follows covers one T cell receptor beta chain sequence. Germline-derived CDR1 and CDR2 are SGHRS and YFSETQ. The CDR3 runs 15 residues. The ends lost 4 bases at V and 2 bases at J; junction bases unmatched: 8. The sample comes from a study of blood T cells in healthy people across ages. Then a second PCR, running roughly 7 to 11 cycles, was carried out with a sample-barcoded 5' primer and a J-beta primer mix. In TCRdb, the 5' RACE reads were re-called with MiXCR into one record per CDR3 protein. The table includes about 1 million distinct CDR3 sequences, under 55% detected once. V is TRBV5-1 and J is TRBJ2-7; 8 nucleotides agree with TRBD2. The TCR sequence derives from a woman aged 60-75 years in good health. Sequenced sample: blood. The CDR3 DNA reads as TGCGCCAGCAGCCCCCAAGTAGCGGGAACCTACGAGCAGTACTTC. Protein: CASSPQVAGTYEQYF.